The next 5 T cell receptor beta chains were all read from a single sample in a study of T cell clusters in autoimmune cytopenias. Roughly 40,000 genome equivalents of blood DNA were amplified for TRB. Multiplex touch-down PCR amplified TRB using TRB-A and TRB-B pools in one tube. TCRdb derives one entry per CDR3 protein from the multiplex PCR reads, leaving out DNA. Its listing shows about 6,800 distinct CDR3 sequences. Input material: peripheral blood. These receptors were taken from a human donor with an autoimmune cytopenia or autoimmune hepatitis (not recorded which).

This chain uses TRBV6-5 with TRBJ1-1; TCRdb lists TRBD1, though no DNA is available to test this call. CDR1 is MNHEY, CDR2 SVGAGI, per germline. The CDR3 length is 13 residues. The CDR3: CASTRGAYTEAFF.

J is TRBJ2-1 and V is TRBV18; the TCRdb call, TRBD2, lacks DNA for checking. CDR1 KGHSH and CDR2 LQKENI come from the germline V gene. This CDR3 region has 17 residues. CDR3 protein: CASSRRTSGSSYNEQFF.

The chain combines TRBV6-4 with TRBJ2-3; the TCRdb D gene call, TRBD1, has no DNA to confirm it. CDR1 is MRHNA and CDR2 is SNTAGT in the germline V gene. The CDR3 covers 15 residues. CDR3 residues: CASSDWVTGVDTQYF.

The chain recombines TRBV10-1 with TRBJ2-3; TCRdb lists TRBD2, though no DNA is available to test this call. Germline assignment: CDR1 WNHNN and CDR2 SYGVQD (reference sequence). CDR3 length: 15 residues. CDR3 residues: CASSVKAGGPDTQYF.

Frequency places this clonotype as medium-sized. The rearrangement uses TRBV18 and TRBJ1-6. Germline-derived CDR1 and CDR2 are KGHSH and LQKENI. The CDR3 covers 15 residues. The CDR3 reads CASSLTTLGRSPLHF.